This T cell receptor beta chain emerged from a study of CD8+CD57+ T cells in acquired aplastic anemia. Study-level findings and limits: Levels of CD8+ Simpson's diversity were not significantly distinct in patients versus controls.

Genomic DNA, the template, was used for profiling of the TCR beta VDJ and CDR3. One entry per CDR3 protein, called by TCRdb with MiXCR from the reads. This table has over 150,000 distinct CDR3 sequences, around 50% appearing once. Per germline, CDR1 DFQATT and CDR2 SNEGSKA (reference sequence). The CDR3 totals 14 residues. V was clipped by 3 bases and J by 2 bases; unmatched bases: 7. Sequencing was done on patients that had shown CD8+CD57+ cell expansion by flow cytometry. This clonotype was observed many times. The antigen is undetermined. This chain joins TRBV20-1 and TRBJ2-7; 7 nucleotides line up with TRBD1. The sample comprised sorted CD4+, CD8+, or CD8+CD57+ T cells (not recorded which) from PBMCs. The source is a human donor with aplastic anemia. CDR3 region: CSARKGDSAYEQYF. For the CDR3, the DNA is TGCAGTGCTAGGAAAGGGGACAGCGCCTACGAGCAGTACTTC.